This T cell receptor (beta chain) derives from a study of blood T cell repertoires in COVID-19. Sequencing was performed with immunoSEQ multiplex PCR; in TCRdb, only in-frame clones are kept and a portion is missing. The sample consists of under 300,000 clones, 85% to 90% of them appearing once. This TCR derives from a woman in her 70s with active or convalescent COVID-19. Sample: peripheral blood.

Here the CDR3 DNA reads TGTGCCACACAGGGCTCTGGAAACACCATATATTTT. This sequence encodes CATQGSGNTIYF. The chain joins TRBV10-3 to TRBJ1-3, with D perhaps TRBD1 (6 bases). The CDR3 totals 12 residues. Trimming cost V 10 bases and J 0 bases, with 7 bases left between them. Germline V gives CDR1 ENHRY, CDR2 SYGVKD.